This T cell receptor (beta chain) was captured by sequencing in a study of shared T cell receptors in the human thymus. The ends were cut back, 4 bases at V and 7 bases at J, with 11 bases in the middle. CDR1 LGHNA and CDR2 YSLEER come from the germline V gene. The length of the CDR3 is 12 residues. TCRdb's copy holds only in-frame clones and misses some; the assay was immunoSEQ multiplex PCR. This table has almost 550,000 clones, 75% to 80% appearing once. This clone has just a few counts. The same data also contributed to another study, on human thymus T cells. This second study says: Thymic samples were excised during corrective heart operations. Biased V and J segment usage appeared in thymus and peripheral blood. Unrelated individuals had highly overlapping thymic repertoires, as reported in related research.

V and J are TRBV4-3 and TRBJ2-7; the D gene is possibly TRBD2 (6 bases). The clonotype originates from a boy in the first two years of life with a congenital heart defect. The sequencing input was thymocytes. This chain's CDR3 is CASSRDREEQYF. CDR3 sequence (DNA): TGCGCCAGCAGCCGGGATCGGGAGGAGCAGTACTTC.